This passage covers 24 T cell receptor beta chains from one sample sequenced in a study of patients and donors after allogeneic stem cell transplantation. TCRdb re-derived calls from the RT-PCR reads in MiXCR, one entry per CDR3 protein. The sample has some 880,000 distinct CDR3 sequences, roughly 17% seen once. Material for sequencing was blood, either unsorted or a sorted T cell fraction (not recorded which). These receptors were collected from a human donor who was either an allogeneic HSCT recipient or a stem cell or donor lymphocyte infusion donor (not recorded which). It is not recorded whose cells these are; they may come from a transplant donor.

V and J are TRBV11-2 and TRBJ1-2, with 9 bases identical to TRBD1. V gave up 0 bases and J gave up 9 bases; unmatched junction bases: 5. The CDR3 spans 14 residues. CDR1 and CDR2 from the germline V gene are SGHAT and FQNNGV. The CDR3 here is CASSLDGQGSSYTF. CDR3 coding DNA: TGTGCCAGCAGCTTAGACGGACAGGGGAGCAGCTACACCTTC.

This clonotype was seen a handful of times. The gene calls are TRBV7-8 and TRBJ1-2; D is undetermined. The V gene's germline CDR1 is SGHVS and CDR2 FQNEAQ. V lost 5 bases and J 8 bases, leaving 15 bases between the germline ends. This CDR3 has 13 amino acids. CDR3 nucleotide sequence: TGTGCCAGCAGCCTCGAGTCCGGTTCCGGCTACACCTTC. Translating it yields CASSLESGSGYTF.

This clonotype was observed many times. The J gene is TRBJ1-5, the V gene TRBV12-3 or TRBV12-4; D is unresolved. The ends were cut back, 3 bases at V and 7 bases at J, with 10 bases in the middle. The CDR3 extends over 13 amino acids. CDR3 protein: CASSFRSRQPQHF. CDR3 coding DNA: TGTGCCAGCAGTTTCCGCTCTCGACAGCCCCAGCATTTT.

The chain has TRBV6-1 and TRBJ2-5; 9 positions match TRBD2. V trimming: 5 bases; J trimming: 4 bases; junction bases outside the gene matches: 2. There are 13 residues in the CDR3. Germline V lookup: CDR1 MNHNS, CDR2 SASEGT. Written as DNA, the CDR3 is TGTGCCAGCAGTAGGACTAGCGTAGAGACCCAGTACTTC. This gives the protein CASSRTSVETQYF.

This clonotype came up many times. Written as DNA, the CDR3 is TGCGCCAGCAGCTTGGAGGGGGGGAAATACAATGAGCAGTTCTTC. It encodes CASSLEGGKYNEQFF. The chain uses TRBV5-1 and TRBJ2-1; a possible D gene is TRBD2 (7 bases). The CDR3 runs 15 residues. From germline, CDR1 is SGHRS and CDR2 YFSETQ. The V gene lost 0 bases and the J gene lost 4 bases, with 11 bases spanning the gap. Supplemented by reference TRBV5-1 and TRBJ2-1, the full variable domain reads KAGVTQTPRYLIKTRGQQVTLSCSPISGHRSVSWYQQTPGQGLQFLFEYFSETQRNKGNFPGRFSGRQFSNSRSEMNVSTLELGDSALYLCASSLEGGKYNEQFFGPGTRLTVL.

CDR3 in amino acids: CASSVDINQPQHF. CDR3 DNA sequence: TGCGCCAGCAGCGTCGACATCAATCAGCCCCAGCATTTT. The chain combines TRBV5-1 with TRBJ1-5; D unresolved. This CDR3 is built from 13 residues. CDR1 and CDR2 from the germline V gene are SGHRS and YFSETQ. With 4 bases removed from V and 3 bases from J, the gap between germline ends came to 8 bases.

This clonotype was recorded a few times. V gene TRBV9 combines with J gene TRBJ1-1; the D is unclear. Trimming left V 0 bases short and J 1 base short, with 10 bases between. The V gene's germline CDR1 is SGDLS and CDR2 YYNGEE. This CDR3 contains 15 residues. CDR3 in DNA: TGTGCCAGCAGCGTAGTCAAGGCGGCGAACACTGAAGCTTTCTTT. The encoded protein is CASSVVKAANTEAFF.

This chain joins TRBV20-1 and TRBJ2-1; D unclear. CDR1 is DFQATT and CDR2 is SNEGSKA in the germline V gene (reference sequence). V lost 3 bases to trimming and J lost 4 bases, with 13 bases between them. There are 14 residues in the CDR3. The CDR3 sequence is CSASETLTYNEQFF. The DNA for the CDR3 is TGCAGTGCTAGTGAGACTCTTACTTACAATGAGCAGTTCTTC.

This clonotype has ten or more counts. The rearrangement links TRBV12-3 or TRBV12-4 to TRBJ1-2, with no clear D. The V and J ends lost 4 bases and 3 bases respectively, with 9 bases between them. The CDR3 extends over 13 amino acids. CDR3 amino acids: CASSSGSYYGYTF. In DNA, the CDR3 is TGTGCCAGCAGTTCGGGGAGTTACTATGGCTACACCTTC.

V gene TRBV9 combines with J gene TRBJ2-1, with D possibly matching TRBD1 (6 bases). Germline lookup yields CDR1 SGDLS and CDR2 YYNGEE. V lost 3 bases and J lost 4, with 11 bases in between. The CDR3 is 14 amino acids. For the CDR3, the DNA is TGTGCCAGCAGCGCCCGGGACACGTACAATGAGCAGTTCTTC. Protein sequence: CASSARDTYNEQFF.

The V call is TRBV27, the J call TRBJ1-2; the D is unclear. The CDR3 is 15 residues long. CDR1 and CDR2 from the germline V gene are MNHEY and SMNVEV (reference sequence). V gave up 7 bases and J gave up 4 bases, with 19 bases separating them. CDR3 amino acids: CASTIPGRTRYGYTF. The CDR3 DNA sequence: TGTGCCAGCACTATACCCGGCCGGACTCGCTATGGCTACACCTTC.

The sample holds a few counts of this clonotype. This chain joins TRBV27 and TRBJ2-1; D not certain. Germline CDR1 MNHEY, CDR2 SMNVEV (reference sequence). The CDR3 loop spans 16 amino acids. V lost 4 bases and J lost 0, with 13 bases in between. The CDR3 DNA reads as TGTGCCAGCAGTTCCCCCAGAGGCCACTCCTACAATGAGCAGTTCTTC. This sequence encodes CASSSPRGHSYNEQFF.

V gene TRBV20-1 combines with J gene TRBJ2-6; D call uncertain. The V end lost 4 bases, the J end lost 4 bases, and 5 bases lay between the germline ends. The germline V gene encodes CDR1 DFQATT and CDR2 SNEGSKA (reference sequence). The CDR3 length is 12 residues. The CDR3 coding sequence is TGCAGTGCTACCAGGGGGGCCAACGTCCTGACTTTC. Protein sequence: CSATRGANVLTF.

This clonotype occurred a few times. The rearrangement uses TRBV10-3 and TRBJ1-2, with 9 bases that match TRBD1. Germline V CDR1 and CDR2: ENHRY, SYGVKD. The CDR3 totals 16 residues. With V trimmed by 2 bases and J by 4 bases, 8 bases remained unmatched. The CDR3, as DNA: TGTGCCATCAGTGAGCTGGGACAGGGAGTCTCCTATGGCTACACCTTC. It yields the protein CAISELGQGVSYGYTF.

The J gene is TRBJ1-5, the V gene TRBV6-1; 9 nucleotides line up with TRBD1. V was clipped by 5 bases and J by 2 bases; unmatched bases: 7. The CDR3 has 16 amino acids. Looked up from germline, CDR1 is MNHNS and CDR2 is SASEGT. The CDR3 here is CASSTTWTGGNQPQHF. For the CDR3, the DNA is TGTGCCAGCAGTACAACCTGGACAGGGGGCAATCAGCCCCAGCATTTT.

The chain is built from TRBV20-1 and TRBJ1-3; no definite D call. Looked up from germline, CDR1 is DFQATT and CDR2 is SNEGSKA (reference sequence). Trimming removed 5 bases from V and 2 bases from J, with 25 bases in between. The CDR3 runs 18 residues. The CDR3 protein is CSAAGMRGRSIAGNTIYF. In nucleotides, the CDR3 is TGCAGTGCTGCCGGGATGAGAGGCAGGTCCATCGCTGGAAACACCATATATTTT.

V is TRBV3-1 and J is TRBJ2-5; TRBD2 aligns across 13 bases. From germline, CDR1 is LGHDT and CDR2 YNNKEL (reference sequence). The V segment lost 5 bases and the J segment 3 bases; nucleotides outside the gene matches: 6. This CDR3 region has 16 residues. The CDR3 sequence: CASSAGTSGTKETQYF. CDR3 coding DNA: TGTGCCAGCAGCGCCGGGACTAGCGGGACCAAAGAGACCCAGTACTTC.

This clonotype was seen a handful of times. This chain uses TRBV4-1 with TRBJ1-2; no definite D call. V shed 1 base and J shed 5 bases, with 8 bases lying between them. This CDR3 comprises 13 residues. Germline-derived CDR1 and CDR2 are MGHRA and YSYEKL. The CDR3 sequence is CASSQAAVYGYTF. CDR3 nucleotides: TGCGCCAGCAGCCAAGCTGCCGTGTATGGCTACACCTTC.

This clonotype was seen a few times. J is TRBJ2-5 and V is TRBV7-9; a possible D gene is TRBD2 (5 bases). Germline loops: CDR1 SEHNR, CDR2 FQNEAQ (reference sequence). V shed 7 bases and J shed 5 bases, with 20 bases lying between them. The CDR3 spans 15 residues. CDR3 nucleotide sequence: TGTGCCAGCACCAAGAGGGTCTCGCCCATGGAGACCCAGTACTTC. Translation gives CASTKRVSPMETQYF.

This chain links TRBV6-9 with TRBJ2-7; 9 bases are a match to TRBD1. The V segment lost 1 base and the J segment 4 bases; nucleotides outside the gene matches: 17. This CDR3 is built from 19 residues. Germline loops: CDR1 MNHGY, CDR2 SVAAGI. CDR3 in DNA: TGTGCCAGCAGTTATTTGAGGACAGGGGTCCCGTACGATCAATACGAGCAGTACTTC. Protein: CASSYLRTGVPYDQYEQYF.

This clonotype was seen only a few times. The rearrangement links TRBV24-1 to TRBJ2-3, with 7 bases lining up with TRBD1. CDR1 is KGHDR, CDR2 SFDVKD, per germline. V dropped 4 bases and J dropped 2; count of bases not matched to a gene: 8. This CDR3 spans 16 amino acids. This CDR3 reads CATSEAGQAPTDTQYF. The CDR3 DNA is TGTGCCACCAGTGAGGCTGGACAGGCGCCCACAGATACGCAGTATTTT.

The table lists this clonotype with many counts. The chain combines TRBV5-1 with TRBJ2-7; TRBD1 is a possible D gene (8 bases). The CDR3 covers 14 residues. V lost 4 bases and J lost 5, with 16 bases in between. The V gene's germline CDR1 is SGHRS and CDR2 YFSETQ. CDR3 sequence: CASSTPQGGDEQYF. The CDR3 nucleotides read TGCGCCAGCAGCACACCACAGGGGGGGGACGAGCAGTACTTC.

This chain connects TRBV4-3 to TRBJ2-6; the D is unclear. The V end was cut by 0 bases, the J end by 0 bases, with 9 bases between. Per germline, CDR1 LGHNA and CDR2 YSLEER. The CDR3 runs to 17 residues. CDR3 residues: CASSQELRSSGANVLTF. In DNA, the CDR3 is TGCGCCAGCAGCCAAGAACTCCGGAGCTCTGGGGCCAACGTCCTGACTTTC.

This chain's CDR3 is CASSPGQVGEQYF. The CDR3, as DNA: TGTGCCAGCTCCCCCGGACAGGTGGGCGAGCAGTACTTC. The chain is built from TRBV18 and TRBJ2-7; 7 positions agree with TRBD1. Trimming took 6 bases from V and 6 from J; bases not matched to a gene: 8. This CDR3 has 13 residues. Germline V gene sequence: CDR1 KGHSH, CDR2 LQKENI. The full variable domain, with the rest looked up from reference TRBV18 and TRBJ2-7, is NAGVMQNPRHLVRRRGQEARLRCSPMKGHSHVYWYRQLPEEGLKFMVYLQKENIIDESGMPKERFSAEFPKEGPSILRIQQVVRGDSAAYFCASSPGQVGEQYFGPGTRLTVT.